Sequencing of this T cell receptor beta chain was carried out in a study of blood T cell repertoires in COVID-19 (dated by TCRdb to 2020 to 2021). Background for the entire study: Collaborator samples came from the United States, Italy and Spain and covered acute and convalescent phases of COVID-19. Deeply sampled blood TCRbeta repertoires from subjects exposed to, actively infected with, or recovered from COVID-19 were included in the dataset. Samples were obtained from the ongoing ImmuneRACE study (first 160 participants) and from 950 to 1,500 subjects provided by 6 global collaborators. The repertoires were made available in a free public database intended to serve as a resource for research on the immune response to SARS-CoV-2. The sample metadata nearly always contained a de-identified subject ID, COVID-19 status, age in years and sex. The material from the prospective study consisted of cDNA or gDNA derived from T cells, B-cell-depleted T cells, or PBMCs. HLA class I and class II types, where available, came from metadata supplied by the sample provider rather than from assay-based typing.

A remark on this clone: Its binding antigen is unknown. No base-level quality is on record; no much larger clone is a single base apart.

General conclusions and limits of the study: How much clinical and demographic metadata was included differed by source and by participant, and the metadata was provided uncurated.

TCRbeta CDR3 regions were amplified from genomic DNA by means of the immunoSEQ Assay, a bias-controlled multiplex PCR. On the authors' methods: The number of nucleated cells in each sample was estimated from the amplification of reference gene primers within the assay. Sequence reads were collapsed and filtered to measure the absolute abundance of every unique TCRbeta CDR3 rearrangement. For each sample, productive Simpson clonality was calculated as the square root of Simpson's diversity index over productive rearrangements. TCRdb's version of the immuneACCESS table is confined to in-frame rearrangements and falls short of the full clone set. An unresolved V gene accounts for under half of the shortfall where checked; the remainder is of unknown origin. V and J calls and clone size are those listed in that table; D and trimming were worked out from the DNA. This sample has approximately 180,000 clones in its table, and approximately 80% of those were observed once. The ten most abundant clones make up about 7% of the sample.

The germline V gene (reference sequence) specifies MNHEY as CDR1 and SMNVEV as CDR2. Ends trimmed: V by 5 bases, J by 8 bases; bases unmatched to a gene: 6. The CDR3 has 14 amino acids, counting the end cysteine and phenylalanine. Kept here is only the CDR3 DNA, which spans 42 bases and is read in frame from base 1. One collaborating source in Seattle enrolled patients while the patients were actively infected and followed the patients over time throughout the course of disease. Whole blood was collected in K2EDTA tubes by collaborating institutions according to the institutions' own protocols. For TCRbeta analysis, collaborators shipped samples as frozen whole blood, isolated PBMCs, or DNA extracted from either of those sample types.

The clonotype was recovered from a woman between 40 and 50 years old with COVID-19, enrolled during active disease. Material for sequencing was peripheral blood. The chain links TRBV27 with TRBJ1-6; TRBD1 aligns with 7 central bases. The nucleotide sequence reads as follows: TGTGCCAGCAGTAGGGACAGAGATTATTCACCCCTCCACTTT. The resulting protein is CASSRDRDYSPLHF.